Shown below are 27 T cell receptor beta chains from a single sample sequenced in a study of T-cell memory formation after mild COVID-19 (dated by TCRdb to the early 2020s). The library was obtained by 5' RACE. Sequenced on an Illumina NovaSeq 6000. The public reads were quality trimmed at Q25 with fastp and then assembled into clones with MiXCR by TCRdb, keeping productive beta chains. CDR3 protein duplicates are merged, each entry listing the most common genes and DNA. This sample is represented by a few hundred thousand distinct CDR3 sequences; around 20% of them were singletons. The ten largest clonotypes hold roughly a fifth of the sample. Sequencing used PBMCs or a T cell subset sorted from them (not recorded which). These receptors were collected from a man aged 18-30 years who had mild COVID-19 (a few samples of this study predate the infection). The sample titles of this study are shuffled in the database, so cell type and time point are left out; the donor was told from shared clones.

The chain recombines TRBV5-1 with TRBJ2-3; TRBD2 matches at 11 bases. Germline V gene lookup returns CDR1 SGHRS and CDR2 YFSETQ. CDR3 size: 15 residues. The V segment lost 4 bases and the J segment 5 bases; nucleotides outside the gene matches: 6. CDR3 nucleotides: TGCGCCAGCAGCCTGGGACTAGCGGAGGGAGATACGCAGTATTTT. Translation gives CASSLGLAEGDTQYF.

This clonotype came up a few times. The rearrangement uses TRBV12-3 or TRBV12-4 and TRBJ1-1; D remains unclear. This CDR3 contains 14 residues. V lost 4 bases to trimming and J lost 4 bases, with 13 bases between them. This CDR3 is CASSSGGWITEAFF. The DNA for the CDR3 is TGTGCCAGCAGTTCGGGCGGGTGGATCACTGAAGCTTTCTTT.

In this sample, this clonotype turned up once. The chain uses TRBV7-9 and TRBJ2-1; D perhaps matches TRBD1 (7 bases). CDR3 length equals 18 residues. The V end was cut by 1 base, the J end by 2 bases, with 18 bases between. CDR1 and CDR2 from the germline V gene are SEHNR and FQNEAQ (reference sequence). The DNA of the CDR3 is TGTGCCAGCAGCTTAGGGGATGGTCGGGGGACAGCCTACAATGAGCAGTTCTTC. Protein: CASSLGDGRGTAYNEQFF.

The rearrangement links TRBV10-3 to TRBJ1-1; a possible D gene is TRBD1 (5 bases). This CDR3 region has 13 residues. Trimming shortened V by 4 bases and J by 9 bases, and 15 bases separated the two germline ends. Looked up from germline, CDR1 is ENHRY and CDR2 is SYGVKD. The CDR3 nucleotides are TGTGCCATCAGTGTCGGGGACGGGGGGAAAGCTTTCTTT. Translation: CAISVGDGGKAFF.

This clonotype was observed a few times. The chain uses TRBV2 and TRBJ1-4; D is undetermined. Germline CDR1 and CDR2: SNHLY and FYNNEI. CDR3 size: 15 residues. V dropped 2 bases and J dropped 4 bases, with 11 bases sitting between them. The CDR3 DNA follows: TGTGCCAGCAGTGAAAAGTTCAGCTTTAATGAAAAACTGTTTTTT. Its translation is CASSEKFSFNEKLFF.

This clonotype was found a few times. The V call is TRBV7-9, the J call TRBJ1-4, with a tentative D call TRBD1 (6 bases). The germline V gene encodes CDR1 SEHNR and CDR2 FQNEAQ (reference sequence). V lost 1 base, J lost 10 bases, and 13 bases lay in between. This CDR3 contains 14 residues. DNA of the CDR3: TGTGCCAGCAGCTTAGAGGGGGAATTGAGAAAACTGTTTTTT. This codes for CASSLEGELRKLFF.

This clonotype was counted only a few times. This chain connects TRBV11-2 to TRBJ2-2, with TRBD1 identical over 8 bases. This CDR3 is built from 17 residues. V lost 1 base, J lost 4 bases, and 8 bases stayed unmatched. Germline V gives CDR1 SGHAT, CDR2 FQNNGV. The CDR3 spells CASSLGQGAGFTGELFF. The CDR3 DNA is TGTGCCAGCAGCTTAGGCCAGGGGGCTGGGTTCACCGGGGAGCTGTTTTTT.

The rearrangement links TRBV4-2 to TRBJ1-1; D not resolved. V was shortened by 1 base and J by 4 bases, with 13 bases between the two germline ends. The germline CDR1 and CDR2 sequences are LGHNA and YNFKEQ. The CDR3 runs 15 residues. The CDR3 sequence: CASSQGAQSGTEAFF. The CDR3 nucleotides are TGTGCCAGCAGCCAAGGGGCGCAGAGTGGCACTGAAGCTTTCTTT.

The rearrangement uses TRBV28 and TRBJ1-2; 7 nucleotides line up with TRBD1. The ends lost 2 bases at V and 1 base at J; junction bases unmatched: 1. The germline V gene has CDR1 MDHEN and CDR2 SYDVKM. This CDR3 region has 14 residues. The CDR3 coding sequence is TGTGCCAGCAGTTTAGGACAGGATAACTATGGCTACACCTTC. It yields the protein CASSLGQDNYGYTF.

The chain uses TRBV6-5 and TRBJ2-7, with a possible D match to TRBD1 (6 bases). The CDR3 loop spans 15 amino acids. The V gene lost 0 bases and the J gene lost 3 bases, with 12 bases spanning the gap. From germline, CDR1 is MNHEY and CDR2 SVGAGI. CDR3 bases: TGTGCCAGCAGTTACTCTTTTCCAGGGGACTACGAGCAGTACTTC. Translated: CASSYSFPGDYEQYF.

This clonotype was seen only a few times. This rearrangement joins TRBV7-2 to TRBJ2-4; D is ambiguous. Germline V gene data show CDR1 as SGHTA and CDR2 as FQGNSA. V shed 1 base and J shed 5 bases, with 9 bases lying between them. The CDR3 has 14 residues. Here the CDR3 reads CASSLEAVENIQYF. In DNA, the CDR3 is TGTGCCAGCAGCTTAGAGGCAGTCGAAAACATTCAGTACTTC.

This chain uses TRBV4-3 with TRBJ2-1; no definite D call. The ends were cut back, 3 bases at V and 7 bases at J, with 10 bases in the middle. CDR3 length: 13 residues. Germline V gene sequence: CDR1 LGHNA, CDR2 YSLEER. CDR3 nucleotide sequence: TGCGCCAGCAGCCACCAATCCTTGAATGAGCAGTTCTTC. Translating gives CASSHQSLNEQFF.

The chain is built from TRBV28 and TRBJ1-5; no clear D gene. Deletions cut 6 bases from V and 1 base from J, with 7 bases between. This CDR3 contains 13 residues. The germline V gene has CDR1 MDHEN and CDR2 SYDVKM. The DNA for the CDR3 is TGTGCCAGCAGGGCGGGGAGCAATCAGCCCCAGCATTTT. It specifies CASRAGSNQPQHF.

This clonotype was counted only a few times. The chain joins TRBV6-1 to TRBJ2-7, with TRBD1 identical over 9 bases. With V trimmed by 7 bases and J by 4 bases, 5 bases remained unmatched. CDR1 MNHNS and CDR2 SASEGT come from the germline V gene. This CDR3 is 13 amino acids long. The CDR3 loop is CASTVTGGYEQYF. The DNA for the CDR3 is TGTGCCAGCACCGTGACAGGGGGGTACGAGCAGTACTTC.

This clonotype occurred a few times. This chain joins TRBV28 and TRBJ2-1; 7 nucleotides align to TRBD2. Germline lookup yields CDR1 MDHEN and CDR2 SYDVKM. The CDR3 runs to 13 residues. J was trimmed by 3 bases and V by 8 bases; bases with no gene match: 4. The CDR3 sequence is CASFGGDYNEQFF. DNA for the CDR3: TGTGCCAGCTTTGGGGGGGACTACAATGAGCAGTTCTTC.

This clonotype has more than one count but fewer than ten. Here the CDR3 reads CASSPALGVGDTQYF. CDR3 DNA: TGCGCCAGCAGCCCGGCTTTAGGGGTGGGAGATACGCAGTATTTT. The rearrangement joins TRBV5-1 to TRBJ2-3; D perhaps matches TRBD1 (5 bases). V lost 4 bases, J lost 5 bases, and 17 bases lay in between. The germline gives CDR1 SGHRS, CDR2 YFSETQ. CDR3 length: 15 amino acids. Full variable domain (rest looked up from reference TRBV5-1 and TRBJ2-3): KAGVTQTPRYLIKTRGQQVTLSCSPISGHRSVSWYQQTPGQGLQFLFEYFSETQRNKGNFPGRFSGRQFSNSRSEMNVSTLELGDSALYLCASSPALGVGDTQYFGPGTRLTVL.

This clonotype has more than one count but fewer than ten. This chain connects TRBV20-1 to TRBJ1-2; no reliable D call. This CDR3 region has 13 residues. Germline-derived CDR1 and CDR2 are DFQATT and SNEGSKA (reference sequence). V shed 2 bases and J shed 1 base, with 8 bases lying between them. For the CDR3, the DNA is TGCAGTGCTAGACCTCTATTTAACTATGGCTACACCTTC. This gives the protein CSARPLFNYGYTF.

This clonotype has only a few counts. The genes are TRBV18 and TRBJ1-2, with TRBD1 matching 10 bases. Germline V gives CDR1 KGHSH, CDR2 LQKENI. This CDR3 spans 15 amino acids. The J segment lost 6 bases and the V segment lost 6 bases, leaving 10 bases of the junction unmatched. The CDR3 DNA is TGTGCCAGCTCCTATTCCGGGACAGGGGTCGATGGCTACACCTTC. Amino acids: CASSYSGTGVDGYTF.

The rearrangement joins TRBV5-6 to TRBJ2-4; no clear D gene. Per germline, CDR1 SGHDT and CDR2 YYEEEE. V was clipped by 2 bases and J by 8 bases, with 8 bases between them. The CDR3 is 12 amino acids. The chain's CDR3 is CASSFGRDIQYF. DNA of the CDR3: TGTGCCAGCAGCTTCGGTAGGGACATTCAGTACTTC.

The chain recombines TRBV15 with TRBJ1-3; D possibly corresponds to TRBD1 (6 bases). The CDR3 runs to 15 residues. Germline V gene sequence: CDR1 LNHNV, CDR2 YYDKDF (reference sequence). V lost 0 bases and J 3 bases, leaving 9 bases between the germline ends. This CDR3 reads CATSRDTGSGNTIYF. In nucleotides, the CDR3 is TGTGCCACCAGCAGAGATACAGGGAGTGGAAACACCATATATTTT.

The chain has TRBV7-2 and TRBJ2-3, with a weak D call TRBD1 (6 bases). The CDR3 is 15 amino acids. Trimming removed 3 bases at V and 0 bases at J, with 10 bases between. Germline CDR1 is SGHTA and CDR2 is FQGNSA. The CDR3 DNA follows: TGTGCCAGCAGCTTCGAGGGGGATAGCACAGATACGCAGTATTTT. This encodes CASSFEGDSTDTQYF.

This clonotype was picked up a small number of times. The gene calls are TRBV12-3 or TRBV12-4 and TRBJ2-5; TRBD1 matches at 7 bases. This CDR3 comprises 14 residues. V shed 3 bases and J 5 bases; nucleotides not matched to a gene: 6. The CDR3 nucleotides read TGTGCCAGCAGTTTTAGGGGGCTGATTGAGACCCAGTACTTC. Amino acid sequence: CASSFRGLIETQYF.

The V call is TRBV7-2, the J call TRBJ2-5, with D tentatively TRBD2 (7 bases). The CDR3 sequence is 14 residues long. Per germline, CDR1 SGHTA and CDR2 FQGNSA. With 6 bases removed from V and 4 bases from J, the gap between germline ends came to 15 bases. The CDR3 region has the DNA TGTGCCAGCAGTCGAGGCGGGGGCGCAGAGACCCAGTACTTC. Translated, it gives CASSRGGGAETQYF.

This clonotype was counted only a few times. The rearrangement uses TRBV6-2 or TRBV6-3 and TRBJ2-5, with D perhaps given as TRBD1 or TRBD2 (6 bases each). V gave up 5 bases and J gave up 5 bases, with 15 bases separating them. Germline values: CDR1 MNHEY, CDR2 SVGEGT. This CDR3 region has 14 residues. The CDR3 reads CASSAEGGRETQYF. The CDR3 region has the DNA TGTGCCAGCAGTGCCGAGGGGGGCCGCGAGACCCAGTACTTC.

In this sample, this clonotype turned up a few times. V gene TRBV7-2 combines with J gene TRBJ1-2; TRBD1 might be the D (6 bases). The CDR3 covers 14 residues. Germline values: CDR1 SGHTA, CDR2 FQGNSA. The V and J ends lost 6 bases and 8 bases respectively, with 19 bases between them. Here the CDR3 reads CASSLLTGTEGYTF. In nucleotides, the CDR3 is TGTGCCAGCAGTTTACTCACAGGGACTGAAGGCTACACCTTC.

This rearrangement joins TRBV28 to TRBJ2-5; a weak D match, TRBD1 (5 bases). Germline V gives CDR1 MDHEN, CDR2 SYDVKM. The CDR3 has 13 amino acids. Between the trimmed V and J ends, which lost 3 bases and 6 bases, there was a span of 11 bases. The DNA of the CDR3 is TGTGCCAGCAGTTTCGACAGTTGGAAGACCCAGTACTTC. Its translation is CASSFDSWKTQYF.

The chain carries TRBV10-3 and TRBJ2-3; tentative D call: TRBD2 (5 bases). V was clipped by 10 bases and J by 1 base, with 15 bases between them. Germline CDR1 ENHRY, CDR2 SYGVKD. The CDR3 runs to 14 residues. CDR3 amino acids: CATNPGDGTDTQYF. DNA for the CDR3: TGTGCCACCAACCCCGGGGATGGCACAGATACGCAGTATTTT.